The 15 T cell receptor beta chains below all came from one sample that was sequenced in a study of T cell responses to AZD1222 COVID-19 vaccine (dated by TCRdb to the early 2020s). The library was obtained by the immunoSEQ multiplex PCR assay. TCRdb holds this immuneACCESS table with in-frame rearrangements only. Some clones are missing; in checked studies, unresolved V genes explain under half, and the rest has no known cause. For this sample the table gives 75,000 to 90,000 clones, of which 85% to 95% were detected only once. The ten biggest clones cover roughly 5% of the sample. The time point label corresponds to: baseline before first vaccination. The starting material was peripheral blood, obtained on day 0 of AZD1222 vaccination. The receptors originated from an adult in good health.

The chain recombines TRBV5-6 with TRBJ1-5; 8 bases fit TRBD1. CDR3 length equals 14 residues. Germline trimming cut 3 bases from V and 5 bases from J; bases unmatched to any gene: 4. Germline V gene lookup returns CDR1 SGHDT and CDR2 YYEEEE. In DNA, the CDR3 is TGTGCCAGCAGCTCGGACAGGGCTGATCAGCCCCAGCATTTT. This encodes CASSSDRADQPQHF. Complete variable domain (other parts from reference TRBV5-6 and TRBJ1-5): DAGVTQSPTHLIKTRGQQVTLRCSPKSGHDTVSWYQQALGQGPQFIFQYYEEEERQRGNFPDRFSGHQFPNYSSELNVNALLLGDSALYLCASSSDRADQPQHFGDGTRLSIL.

Comment on this clone: One end of the junction varies from germline; a read error may be responsible. The chain employs TRBV7-7 and TRBJ2-7; D may be TRBD1 (6 bases). The germline CDR1 and CDR2 sequences are SSHAT and FNYEAQ (reference sequence). The CDR3 is 15 residues long. CDR3 region: CASSPGTLAVHEQYF. In DNA, the CDR3 is TGTGCTAGCAGCCCAGGGACACTCGCTGTCCACGAGCAGTACTTC.

The gene calls are TRBV4-1 and TRBJ2-2; D gene uncertain. The CDR3 has 11 amino acids. V lost 7 bases and J 6 bases, leaving 6 bases between the germline ends. Germline lookup yields CDR1 MGHRA and CDR2 YSYEKL. CDR3 protein: CASTTSGELFF. CDR3 nucleotides: TGCGCCAGCACCACTTCCGGGGAGCTGTTTTTT.

The chain recombines TRBV4-1 with TRBJ1-3, with 9 bases matching TRBD1. J gave up 3 bases and V 4 bases, and 4 bases lay outside the gene matches. The CDR3 loop spans 15 amino acids. Germline V gives CDR1 MGHRA, CDR2 YSYEKL. The CDR3 protein is CASSPTGGGGNTIYF. The DNA of the CDR3 is TGCGCCAGCAGCCCCACAGGGGGCGGTGGAAACACCATATATTTT.

This clone appeared a single time. The V call is TRBV28, the J call TRBJ1-2; D may be TRBD1 (6 bases). The length of the CDR3 is 14 residues. With 6 bases removed from V and 2 bases from J, the gap between germline ends came to 13 bases. Germline assignment: CDR1 MDHEN and CDR2 SYDVKM. CDR3 amino acids: CASRLSQGNYGYTF. The CDR3 DNA follows: TGTGCCAGCAGGCTTTCTCAGGGGAACTATGGCTACACCTTC.

The chain employs TRBV28 and TRBJ1-2, with 11 bases that match TRBD1. With 3 bases clipped from V and 4 bases from J, the junction kept 4 bases outside the gene matches. CDR1 is MDHEN and CDR2 is SYDVKM in the germline V gene. This CDR3 has 15 amino acids. The CDR3 loop reads CASSFWGQGVYGYTF. DNA for the CDR3: TGTGCCAGCAGTTTCTGGGGACAGGGGGTCTATGGCTACACCTTC.

The CDR3 spells CASSPAHPEQFF. The CDR3 bases are TGTGCCAGCAGCCCCGCTCACCCGGAGCAGTTCTTC. The chain is built from TRBV7-8 and TRBJ2-1, with D unresolved. The CDR3 runs 12 residues. Germline V gives CDR1 SGHVS, CDR2 FQNEAQ. The V and J ends lost 5 bases and 10 bases respectively, with 12 bases between them.

The chain links TRBV29-1 to TRBJ2-2; D ambiguous. The CDR3 contains 12 residues. Germline-derived CDR1 and CDR2 are SQVTM and ANQGSEA. Trimming took 5 bases from V and 8 from J, leaving 12 bases between them. The CDR3 DNA follows: TGCAGCGTTCATGAGGCCGGAGGGGAGCTGTTTTTT. Amino acid sequence: CSVHEAGGELFF.

This clone has just a few counts. The chain recombines TRBV14 with TRBJ1-6; D is undetermined. The CDR3 covers 15 residues. CDR1 SGHDN and CDR2 FVKESK come from the germline V gene. V was clipped by 5 bases and J by 4 bases, with 12 bases between them. The CDR3 bases are TGTGCCAGCAGCTACTCCAGAGGATATAATTCACCCCTCCACTTT. Residues: CASSYSRGYNSPLHF.

The chain has TRBV10-3 and TRBJ2-2, with D possibly TRBD2 on 6 matching bases. This CDR3 is built from 14 residues. V shed 11 bases and J shed 6 bases, with 19 bases lying between them. In germline, CDR1 is ENHRY, CDR2 SYGVKD. The CDR3 region is CAACTLASSGELFF. CDR3 nucleotides: TGTGCCGCATGCACGCTAGCGTCTTCCGGGGAGCTGTTTTTT.

The rearrangement joins TRBV2 to TRBJ2-6; D unresolved. The length of the CDR3 is 14 residues. Between the trimmed V and J ends, which lost 3 bases and 0 bases, there was a span of 3 bases. Per germline, CDR1 SNHLY and CDR2 FYNNEI. The CDR3 nucleotides read TGTGCCAGCAGTGACATCTCTGGGGCCAACGTCCTGACTTTC. Its protein is CASSDISGANVLTF.

This chain connects TRBV6-5 to TRBJ2-1, with TRBD1 matching 10 bases. V shed 4 bases and J 8 bases; nucleotides not matched to a gene: 5. The CDR3 covers 14 residues. The germline V gene has CDR1 MNHEY and CDR2 SVGAGI. CDR3 sequence: CASSFRDRGYEQFF. CDR3 DNA: TGTGCCAGCAGTTTCCGGGACAGGGGATATGAGCAGTTCTTC.

V is TRBV7-9 and J is TRBJ1-5; D gene unclear. Between the trimmed V and J ends, which lost 1 base and 0 bases, there was a span of 7 bases. CDR1 and CDR2 (germline): SEHNR, FQNEAQ (reference sequence). The CDR3 covers 15 residues. The CDR3 reads CASSLEGNSNQPQHF. The CDR3 DNA follows: TGTGCCAGCAGCTTAGAGGGAAATAGCAATCAGCCCCAGCATTTT.

The V call is TRBV15, the J call TRBJ1-2, with TRBD1 matching 7 bases. After removal of 0 bases from V and 4 bases from J, the junction contained 8 bases not matched to a gene. The CDR3 spans 16 residues. Germline V gene lookup returns CDR1 LNHNV and CDR2 YYDKDF (reference sequence). The CDR3 nucleotides read TGTGCCACCAGCAGAGATCGGGACAGCACCTTCTATGGCTACACCTTC. Its protein is CATSRDRDSTFYGYTF.

The V gene is TRBV29-1, the J gene TRBJ1-4; 8 nucleotides match TRBD1. Trimming removed 7 bases from V and 0 bases from J; junction bases left unmatched: 7. Germline V gives CDR1 SQVTM, CDR2 ANQGSEA. This CDR3 has 15 amino acids. The CDR3 loop reads CSANRGTATNEKLFF. CDR3 coding DNA: TGCAGCGCCAACAGGGGGACCGCAACTAATGAAAAACTGTTTTTT.